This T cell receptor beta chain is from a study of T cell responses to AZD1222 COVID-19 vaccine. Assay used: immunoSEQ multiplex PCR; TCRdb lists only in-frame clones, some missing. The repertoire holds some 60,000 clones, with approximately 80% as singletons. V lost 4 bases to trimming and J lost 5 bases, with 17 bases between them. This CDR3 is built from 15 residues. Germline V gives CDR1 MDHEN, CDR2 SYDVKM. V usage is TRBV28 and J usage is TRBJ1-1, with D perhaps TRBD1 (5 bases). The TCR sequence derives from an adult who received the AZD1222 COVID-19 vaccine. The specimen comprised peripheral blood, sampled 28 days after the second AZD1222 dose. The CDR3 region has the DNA TGTGCCAGCAGTTCCCCCCGGGGGGTGAGGACTGAAGCTTTCTTT. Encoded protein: CASSSPRGVRTEAFF. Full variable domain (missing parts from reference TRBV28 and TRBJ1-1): DVKVTQSSRYLVKRTGEKVFLECVQDMDHENMFWYRQDPGLGLRLIYFSYDVKMKEKGDIPEGYSVSREKKERFSLILESASTNQTSMYLCASSSPRGVRTEAFFGQGTRLTVV.